This note documents a single TCR beta chain sequence. The antigen remains unidentified. The data originate from a study of vaccination effects on CD4 cells after COVID-19. Germline V CDR1 and CDR2: MNHEY, SVGAGI. The V and J ends lost 7 bases and 6 bases, in that order; junction bases with no gene match: 13. This CDR3 has 15 residues. Before sequencing, viral peptide pools were used by the ViraFEST assay to expand antigen-specific CD4+ T cells. Following an approximately eleven-day culture, CD4+ T cells were purified. Negative nucleocapsid antibody tests before and after vaccination confirmed no previous SARS-CoV-2 infection. Supplemented with around 11 IU/ml IL-2 and 10 ug/ml peptides, 2 million to 2.5 million PBMC per well were kept in culture. Repertoires were generated with immunoSEQ multiplex PCR, while TCRdb's copy carries only in-frame clones and drops some. Of over 30,000 clones listed, roughly 70% are singletons.

The specimen was CD4+ T cells from PBMCs cultured with SARS-CoV-2 spike peptides, collected before COVID-19 vaccination. The clonotype was recovered from a human donor who received a COVID-19 vaccine. The rearrangement links TRBV6-5 to TRBJ1-2, with 8 bases identical to TRBD1. As DNA, the CDR3 is TGTGCCAGCATGAGGCAGGGGGCGGGGTTGAATGGCTACACCTTC. It codes for CASMRQGAGLNGYTF.